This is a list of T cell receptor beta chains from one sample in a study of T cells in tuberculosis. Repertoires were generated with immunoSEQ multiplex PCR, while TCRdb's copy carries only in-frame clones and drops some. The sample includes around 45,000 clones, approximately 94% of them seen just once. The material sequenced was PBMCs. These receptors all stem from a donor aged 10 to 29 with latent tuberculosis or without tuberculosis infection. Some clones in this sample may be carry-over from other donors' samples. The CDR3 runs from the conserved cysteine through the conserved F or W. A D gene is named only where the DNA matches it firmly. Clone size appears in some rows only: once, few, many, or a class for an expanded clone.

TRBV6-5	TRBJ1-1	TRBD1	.	CASSRDRVNTEAFF	TGTGCCAGCAGTCGGGACAGGGTGAACACTGAAGCTTTCTTT
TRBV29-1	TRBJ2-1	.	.	CSVGRIFYNEQFF	TGCAGCGTTGGCAGGATCTTCTACAATGAGCAGTTCTTC
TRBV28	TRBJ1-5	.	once	CASSFMEGVNQPQHF	TGTGCCAGCAGTTTCATGGAAGGAGTTAATCAGCCCCAGCATTTT
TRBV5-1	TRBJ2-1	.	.	CASSSAGVYNEQFF	TGCGCCAGCAGCTCTGCCGGGGTCTACAATGAGCAGTTCTTC
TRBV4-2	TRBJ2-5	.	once	CASSLEVAETQYF	TGTGCCAGCAGCCTCGAAGTAGCAGAGACCCAGTACTTC
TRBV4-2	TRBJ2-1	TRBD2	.	CASSQVLGKTSANEQFF	TGTGCCAGCAGCCAAGTACTGGGGAAGACTAGCGCTAATGAGCAGTTCTTC
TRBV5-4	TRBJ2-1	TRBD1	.	CASSVGQASNEQFF	TGTGCCAGCAGCGTGGGACAGGCATCCAATGAGCAGTTCTTC
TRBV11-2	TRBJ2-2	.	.	CASSPRGLYTGELFF	TGTGCCAGCAGCCCCAGAGGACTTTACACCGGGGAGCTGTTTTTT
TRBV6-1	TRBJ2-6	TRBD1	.	CASSARDRGRSGANVLTF	TGTGCCAGCAGTGCCCGGGACAGGGGGCGTTCTGGGGCCAACGTCCTGACTTTC
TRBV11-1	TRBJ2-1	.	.	CASSLDPSGEQFF	TGTGCCAGCAGCTTAGATCCAAGCGGTGAGCAGTTCTTC
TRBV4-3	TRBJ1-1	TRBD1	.	CASSQGTGRDTEAFF	TGCGCCAGCAGCCAGGGGACAGGGAGAGACACTGAAGCTTTCTTT
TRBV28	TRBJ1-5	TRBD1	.	CASSLVPGQGSGNQPQHF	TGTGCCAGCAGTTTAGTCCCGGGACAGGGGAGTGGCAATCAGCCCCAGCATTTT
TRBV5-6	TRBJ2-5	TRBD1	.	CASSPTGEETQYF	TGTGCCAGCAGCCCGACAGGGGAAGAGACCCAGTACTTC
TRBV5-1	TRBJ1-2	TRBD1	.	CASRDSQNYGYTF	TGCGCCAGCCGGGACAGCCAGAACTATGGCTACACCTTC
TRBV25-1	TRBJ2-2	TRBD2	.	CASSEARGLAGDGELFF	TGTGCCAGCAGTGAAGCCCGGGGACTAGCGGGAGACGGGGAGCTGTTTTTT
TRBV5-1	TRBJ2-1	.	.	CASSLAVRYNEQFF	TGCGCCAGCAGCTTGGCCGTGAGATACAATGAGCAGTTCTTC
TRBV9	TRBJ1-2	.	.	CASSVGETDYGYTF	TGTGCCAGCAGCGTAGGAGAGACAGACTATGGCTACACCTTC
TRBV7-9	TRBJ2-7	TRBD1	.	CASSLAQGASYEQYF	TGTGCCAGCAGCCTAGCACAGGGGGCTAGTTACGAGCAGTACTTC
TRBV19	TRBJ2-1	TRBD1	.	CASSQRTGGAYNEQFF	TGTGCCAGTAGTCAACGGACAGGGGGTGCCTACAATGAGCAGTTCTTC
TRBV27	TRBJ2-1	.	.	CASSLVGHTYNEQFF	TGTGCCAGCAGTTTAGTCGGACATACCTACAATGAGCAGTTCTTC
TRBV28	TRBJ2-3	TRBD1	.	CASSRSGGFEDTQYF	TGTGCCAGCAGTCGCTCAGGGGGCTTCGAAGATACGCAGTATTTT
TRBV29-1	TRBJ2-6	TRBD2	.	CSVETSGDNVLTF	TGCAGCGTAGAGACTAGCGGAGACAACGTCCTGACTTTC
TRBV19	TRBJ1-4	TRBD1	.	CATTRDRGEKLFF	TGTGCCACTACCCGGGACAGAGGGGAAAAACTGTTTTTT
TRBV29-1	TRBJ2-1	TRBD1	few	CSVARQGAPSNEQFF	TGCAGCGTGGCGAGACAGGGGGCGCCAAGCAATGAGCAGTTCTTC
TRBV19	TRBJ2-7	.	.	CASSMYGNYYEQYF	TGTGCCAGTAGTATGTATGGCAACTACTACGAGCAGTACTTC
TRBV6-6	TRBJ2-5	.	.	CASSYDLSGIQETQYF	TGTGCCAGCAGTTACGACCTGTCAGGGATCCAAGAGACCCAGTACTTC
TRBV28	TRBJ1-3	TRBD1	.	CASTRQGASDTIYF	TGTGCCAGCACCCGACAGGGGGCATCGGACACCATATATTTT
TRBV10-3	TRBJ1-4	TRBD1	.	CAISNGQGATNEKLFF	TGTGCCATCAGTAACGGACAGGGCGCAACTAATGAAAAACTGTTTTTT
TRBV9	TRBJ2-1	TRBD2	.	CASSPRGAGGPYEQFF	TGTGCCAGCAGCCCCAGGGGGGCGGGAGGGCCGTATGAGCAGTTCTTC
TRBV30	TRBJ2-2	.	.	CAWSNLLPGELFF	TGTGCCTGGAGTAACTTGCTCCCCGGGGAGCTGTTTTTT
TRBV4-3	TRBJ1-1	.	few	CASSPEATANTEAFF	TGCGCCAGCAGCCCCGAAGCGACAGCGAACACTGAAGCTTTCTTT
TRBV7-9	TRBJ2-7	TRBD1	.	CASSLMRDSEQYF	TGTGCCAGCAGCTTAATGAGGGACAGCGAGCAGTACTTC
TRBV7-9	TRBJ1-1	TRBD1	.	CASSLVGTENTEAFF	TGTGCCAGCAGCTTAGTTGGGACAGAGAACACTGAAGCTTTCTTT
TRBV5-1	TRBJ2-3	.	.	CASRRDSADTQYF	TGCGCCAGCAGAAGGGACTCCGCAGATACGCAGTATTTT
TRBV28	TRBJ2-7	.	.	CASRTRIVRDTSYEQYF	TGTGCCAGCAGAACCCGTATTGTCCGGGACACATCCTACGAGCAGTACTTC
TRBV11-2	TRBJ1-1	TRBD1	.	CASSLFWDRFMNTEAFF	TGTGCCAGCAGCTTATTTTGGGACAGATTCATGAACACTGAAGCTTTCTTT
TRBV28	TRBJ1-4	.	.	CASSSQSAGEEKLFF	TGTGCCAGCAGTTCTCAGTCCGCGGGGGAAGAAAAACTGTTTTTT
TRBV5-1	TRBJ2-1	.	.	CASSLVRPYYNEQFF	TGCGCCAGCAGCTTAGTGAGGCCTTACTACAATGAGCAGTTCTTC
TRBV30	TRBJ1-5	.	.	CAWSQSNQPQHF	TGTGCCTGGAGTCAGTCCAATCAGCCCCAGCATTTT
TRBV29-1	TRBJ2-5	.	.	CSVAVQQETQYF	TGCAGCGTTGCTGTACAGCAAGAGACCCAGTACTTC
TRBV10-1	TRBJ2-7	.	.	CASSADSRMREQYF	TGCGCCAGCAGTGCGGACAGCCGGATGAGGGAGCAGTACTTC
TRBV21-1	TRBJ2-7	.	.	CASSSCGNERGYF	TGTGCCAGCAGCTCCTGTGGAAACGAAAGAGGATACTTC
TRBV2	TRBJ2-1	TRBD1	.	CASSVTGTNNEQFF	TGTGCCAGCAGTGTGACAGGGACAAACAATGAGCAGTTCTTC
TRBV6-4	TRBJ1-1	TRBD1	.	CASSRTGTNTEAFF	TGTGCCAGCAGTCGGACAGGGACGAACACTGAAGCTTTCTTT
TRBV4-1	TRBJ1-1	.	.	CASSQDPRRRNTEAFF	TGCGCCAGCAGCCAAGATCCGCGCAGGCGGAACACTGAAGCTTTCTTT
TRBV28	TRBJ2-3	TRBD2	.	CASSFPTSGSIADTQYF	TGTGCCAGCAGTTTCCCGACTAGCGGGAGCATAGCAGATACGCAGTATTTT
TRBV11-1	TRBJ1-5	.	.	CASSYSHSQPQHF	TGTGCCAGCAGCTACTCCCACAGTCAGCCCCAGCATTTT
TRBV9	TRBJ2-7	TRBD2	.	CASSPRHSGRAIYEQYF	TGTGCCAGCAGCCCACGACATAGCGGGAGGGCCATTTACGAGCAGTACTTC
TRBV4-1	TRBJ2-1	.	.	CASSQDLVNEQFF	TGCGCCAGCAGCCAAGATTTAGTCAATGAGCAGTTCTTC
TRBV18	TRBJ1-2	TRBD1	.	CASSRIPVGQPSNYGYTF	TGTGCCAGCTCCCGGATTCCTGTGGGACAGCCATCTAACTATGGCTACACCTTC
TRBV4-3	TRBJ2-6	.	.	CASSQDLGGSGANVLTF	TGCGCCAGCAGCCAAGATCTTGGAGGGTCTGGGGCCAACGTCCTGACTTTC
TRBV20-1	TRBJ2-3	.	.	CSASSEDTQYF	TGCAGTGCTAGTTCCGAGGATACGCAGTATTTT
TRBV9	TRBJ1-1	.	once	CASSVGTQNAEAFF	TGTGCCAGCAGCGTTGGGACTCAGAACGCTGAAGCTTTCTTT
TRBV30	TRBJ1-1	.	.	CAWSGLTGQAEAFF	TGTGCCTGGAGTGGATTAACAGGTCAAGCTGAAGCTTTCTTT
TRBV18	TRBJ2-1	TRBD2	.	CASSPRGSGDSYNEQFF	TGTGCCAGCTCACCACGAGGTAGCGGGGACTCCTACAATGAGCAGTTCTTC
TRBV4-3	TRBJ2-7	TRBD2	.	CASSQGLAGGPYEQYF	TGCGCCAGCAGCCAGGGCCTAGCGGGAGGGCCGTACGAGCAGTACTTC
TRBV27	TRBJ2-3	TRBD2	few	CASSVISGRSTDTQYF	TGTGCCAGCAGTGTTATTAGCGGGAGATCCACAGATACGCAGTATTTT
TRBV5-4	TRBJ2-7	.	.	CASSFLDFVGGLGEQYF	TGTGCCAGCAGCTTCCTCGATTTCGTGGGGGGGCTGGGCGAGCAGTACTTC
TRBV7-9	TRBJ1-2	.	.	CASSSPTGGYGYTF	TGTGCCAGCAGCTCGCCGACAGGCGGCTATGGCTACACCTTC
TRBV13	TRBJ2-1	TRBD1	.	CASSLSRDRVFNEQFF	TGTGCCAGCAGCCTCTCGCGGGACAGGGTTTTTAATGAGCAGTTCTTC